This TCR beta chain originates from a study of T cell clonality in common variable immunodeficiency. This CDR3 contains 20 residues. Trimming removed 0 bases from V and 3 bases from J; junction bases left unmatched: 19. Germline loops: CDR1 SGHRS, CDR2 YFSETQ. This clone has only a few counts. The CDR3 end lies 3 residues beyond the end of the read and is filled in from the germline J gene. The data were produced by immunoSEQ multiplex PCR, yet TCRdb's version contains in-frame clones alone and is incomplete. This sample carries tens of thousands of clones, none of them present only once. Material: peripheral blood mononuclear cells. This receptor was obtained from a person between 18 and 75 years old in good health. The chain has TRBV5-1 and TRBJ2-7; 9 bases line up with TRBD2. The CDR3 here is CASSLELSYYLAGVLYEQYF. The part of the CDR3 DNA that was read is TGCGCCAGCAGCTTGGAACTTAGTTATTACTTAGCGGGAGTCCTCTACGAG. Using reference TRBV5-1 and TRBJ2-7 for the parts outside the CDR3, the full variable domain is KAGVTQTPRYLIKTRGQQVTLSCSPISGHRSVSWYQQTPGQGLQFLFEYFSETQRNKGNFPGRFSGRQFSNSRSEMNVSTLELGDSALYLCASSLELSYYLAGVLYEQYFGPGTRLTVT.